This T cell receptor (beta chain) appears in the sequencing data of a study of patients and donors after allogeneic stem cell transplantation. TCRdb independently ran MiXCR on the RT-PCR reads; one entry per CDR3 protein. The sample holds about 230,000 distinct CDR3 sequences, about 14% seen once. There are a few counts of this clonotype. This clonotype was sampled from a human donor who was either an allogeneic HSCT recipient or a stem cell or donor lymphocyte infusion donor (not recorded which). It is not recorded whose cells these are; they may come from a transplant donor. Specimen: blood, either unsorted or a sorted T cell fraction (not recorded which).

The CDR3 nucleotides are TGTGCCAGCAGCCAAGACTCCTTATCCGGGGGCCCCTTTTACTTC. This translates into CASSQDSLSGGPFYF. The V call is TRBV14, the J call TRBJ2-7; D may be TRBD1 or TRBD2 (6 bases each). V was cut by 0 bases and J by 13 bases, with 22 bases left in between. The germline V gene encodes CDR1 SGHDN and CDR2 FVKESK. CDR3 length: 15 amino acids. Looking up the rest from reference TRBV14 and TRBJ2-7 gives the full variable domain: EAGVTQFPSHSVIEKGQTVTLRCDPISGHDNLYWYRRVMGKEIKFLLHFVKESKQDESGMPNNRFLAERTGGTYSTLKVQPAELEDSGVYFCASSQDSLSGGPFYFGPGTRLTVT.